The clone carrying this T cell receptor (beta chain) was seen a handful of times. The antigen remains undetermined. Given a much more abundant clone one base away, this may be a read error. A second PCR of 7 to 11 cycles used a sample-barcoded 5' primer and a J-beta primer mix. One entry per CDR3 protein results from TCRdb running MiXCR on the 5' RACE reads. This table holds more than 800,000 distinct CDR3 sequences, around 26% found once. This sample was included in a study of blood T cells in healthy people across ages. Each sample had at least 7 million PBMCs isolated. Study-wide results and limits: TCR beta diversity tracked closely with naive T cell percentage. The CMV status of each donor remained undetermined, and this could have confounded shifts in expanded clonotypes.

Germline CDR1 is SGHRS and CDR2 is YFSETQ. The CDR3 runs to 14 residues. This sequence originates from a woman older than 75 in good health. Sample: blood. The genes are TRBV5-1 and TRBJ1-5; TRBD1 matches at 8 bases. The CDR3 DNA sequence: TGCGCCAGCAGCCCCGGGACAGGCAAGCAGCCCCAGCATTTT. Residues: CASSPGTGKQPQHF.